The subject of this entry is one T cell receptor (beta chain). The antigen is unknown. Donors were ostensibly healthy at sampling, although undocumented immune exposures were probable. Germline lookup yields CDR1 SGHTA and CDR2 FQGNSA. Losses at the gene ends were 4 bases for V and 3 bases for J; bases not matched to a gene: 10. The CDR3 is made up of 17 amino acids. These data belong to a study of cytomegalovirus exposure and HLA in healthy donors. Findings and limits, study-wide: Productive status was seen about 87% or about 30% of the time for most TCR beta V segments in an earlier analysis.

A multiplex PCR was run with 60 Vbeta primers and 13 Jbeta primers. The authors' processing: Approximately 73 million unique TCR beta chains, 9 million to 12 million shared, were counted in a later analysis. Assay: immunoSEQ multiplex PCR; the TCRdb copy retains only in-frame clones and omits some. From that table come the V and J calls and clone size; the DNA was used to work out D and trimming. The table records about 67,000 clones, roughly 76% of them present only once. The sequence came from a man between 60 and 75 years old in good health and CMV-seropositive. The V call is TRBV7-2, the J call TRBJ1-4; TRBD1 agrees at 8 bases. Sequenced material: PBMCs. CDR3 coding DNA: TGTGCCAGCAGCTCAGCAACACAGGGGGAAGCTAATGAAAAACTGTTTTTT. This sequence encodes CASSSATQGEANEKLFF.